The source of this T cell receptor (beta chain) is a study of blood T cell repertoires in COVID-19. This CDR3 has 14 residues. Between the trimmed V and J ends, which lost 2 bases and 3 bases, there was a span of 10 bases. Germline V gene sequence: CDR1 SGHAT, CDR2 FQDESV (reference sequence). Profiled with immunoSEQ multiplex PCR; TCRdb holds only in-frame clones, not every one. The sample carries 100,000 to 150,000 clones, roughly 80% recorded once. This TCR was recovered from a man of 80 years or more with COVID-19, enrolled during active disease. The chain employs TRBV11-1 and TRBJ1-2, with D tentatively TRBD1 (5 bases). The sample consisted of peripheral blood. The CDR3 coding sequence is TGTGCCAGCAGCTTACAGGGAGGAGACTATGGCTACACCTTC. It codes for CASSLQGGDYGYTF.